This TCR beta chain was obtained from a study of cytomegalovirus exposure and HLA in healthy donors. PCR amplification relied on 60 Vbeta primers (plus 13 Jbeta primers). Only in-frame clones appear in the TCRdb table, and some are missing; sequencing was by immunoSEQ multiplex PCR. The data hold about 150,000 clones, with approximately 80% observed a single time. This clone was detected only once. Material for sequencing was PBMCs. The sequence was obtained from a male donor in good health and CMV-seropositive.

CDR3 loop: CASSWDRGLGQPQHF. The CDR3 nucleotides read TGTGCCAGCAGTTGGGACAGGGGTCTGGGTCAGCCCCAGCATTTT. V is TRBV27 and J is TRBJ1-5, with 10 bases matching TRBD1. Germline V gene lookup returns CDR1 MNHEY and CDR2 SMNVEV (reference sequence). This CDR3 has 15 residues. Trimming cost V 4 bases and J 6 bases; bases outside gene matches: 6.